The 29 T cell receptor beta chains given below trace back to one sample, sequenced in a study of blood T cell repertoires in COVID-19 (dated by TCRdb to 2019 to 2021). Libraries were constructed by the immunoSEQ multiplex PCR assay. Here the immuneACCESS table is served through TCRdb, limited to in-frame sequences with V and J called. Missing clones are a known gap in these copies; in checked studies unresolved V genes cover under half, and the rest lacks a known reason. The sample records 150,000 to 180,000 clones, about 81% of which are singletons. Of the sample, about 7.7% is held by the ten largest clones. Sequences were obtained from PBMCs or T cells enriched from blood (not recorded which). The source of these receptors is a man aged 50 to 60 who had recovered from COVID-19.

This clone came up a few times. The rearrangement joins TRBV3-1 (or the pseudogene TRBV3-2) to TRBJ2-5, with D perhaps matching TRBD2 (6 bases). Germline CDR1 is LGHDT and CDR2 is YNNKEL (reference sequence). The V gene lost 0 bases and the J gene lost 1 base, with 12 bases spanning the gap. The length of the CDR3 is 16 residues. The CDR3 bases are TGTGCCAGCAGCCAAGATGTGGGGGGAACCCAAGAGACCCAGTACTTC. Translation gives CASSQDVGGTQETQYF.

The gene calls are TRBV7-6 and TRBJ2-2; tentatively, D is TRBD2 (7 bases). The V gene lost 2 bases and the J gene lost 3 bases, with 13 bases spanning the gap. Germline V gene sequence: CDR1 SGHVS, CDR2 FNYEAQ. The CDR3 loop spans 16 amino acids. The CDR3 loop is CASSLYVGGHTGELFF. The CDR3 coding sequence is TGTGCCAGCAGCTTATATGTGGGGGGGCACACCGGGGAGCTGTTTTTT.

The chain employs TRBV9 and TRBJ1-4; weak D call: TRBD1 (5 bases). Between the trimmed V and J ends, which lost 3 bases and 7 bases, there was a span of 16 bases. Germline assignment: CDR1 SGDLS and CDR2 YYNGEE. This CDR3 region has 15 residues. Here the CDR3 reads CASSELGQGSEKLFF. In DNA form, the CDR3 reads TGTGCCAGCAGCGAGCTAGGGCAGGGTAGTGAAAAACTGTTTTTT.

This chain links TRBV4-1 with TRBJ2-3; 7 positions agree with TRBD1. The germline gives CDR1 MGHRA, CDR2 YSYEKL. The CDR3 is made up of 16 amino acids. The V segment lost 5 bases and the J segment 3 bases; nucleotides outside the gene matches: 11. The DNA of the CDR3 is TGCGCCAGCAGCGAAAGGGCCGGGACAGTTACAGATACGCAGTATTTT. The encoded protein is CASSERAGTVTDTQYF.

CDR3 DNA: TGTGCCAGCAGCTTGACAGGGGTTGAAAACACCATATATTTT. Translating it yields CASSLTGVENTIYF. V usage is TRBV5-5 and J usage is TRBJ1-3; 7 bases fit TRBD1. This CDR3 spans 14 amino acids. CDR1 SGHKS and CDR2 YYEKEE come from the germline V gene (reference sequence). V lost 1 base to trimming and J lost 6 bases; unmatched junction nucleotides: 4.

This chain links TRBV9 with TRBJ2-4, with D perhaps TRBD2 (5 bases). The CDR3 has 18 amino acids. Germline CDR1 and CDR2: SGDLS and YYNGEE. Trimming took off 3 bases at V and 3 bases at J, with 22 bases between the two ends. CDR3 DNA: TGTGCCAGCAGCGACCCCCGGTCCCCTAATGCGGGCAAAAACATTCAGTACTTC. Translation gives CASSDPRSPNAGKNIQYF.

This clone has at least ten counts. This sequence joins TRBV2 and TRBJ1-6; D is ambiguous. The ends were cut back, 3 bases at V and 10 bases at J, with 4 bases in the middle. This CDR3 region has 11 residues. CDR1 is SNHLY and CDR2 is FYNNEI in the germline V gene. The CDR3 here is CASSEASPLHF. The CDR3 coding sequence is TGTGCCAGCAGTGAGGCCTCACCCCTCCACTTT.

This clone was counted a few times. The V call is TRBV5-6, the J call TRBJ1-2, with TRBD1 identical over 7 bases. This CDR3 is built from 15 residues. Germline V gene data show CDR1 as SGHDT and CDR2 as YYEEEE. After removal of 0 bases from V and 5 bases from J, the junction contained 7 bases not matched to a gene. CDR3: CASSLEERGLYGYTF. The DNA of the CDR3 is TGTGCCAGCAGCTTGGAGGAGAGGGGGCTTTATGGCTACACCTTC.

V usage is TRBV7-9 and J usage is TRBJ2-7; TRBD2 matches at 10 bases. The CDR3 sequence is 16 residues long. Germline lookup yields CDR1 SEHNR and CDR2 FQNEAQ (reference sequence). With V trimmed by 5 bases and J by 0 bases, 7 bases remained unmatched. The CDR3 loop reads CASSTLSGGSSYEQYF. The DNA of the CDR3 is TGTGCCAGCAGCACCCTTAGCGGGGGGTCCTCCTACGAGCAGTACTTC.

This clone occurred a few times. This chain joins TRBV27 and TRBJ1-5; 9 nucleotides align to TRBD1. The CDR3 has 15 amino acids. Germline assignment: CDR1 MNHEY and CDR2 SMNVEV (reference sequence). With V trimmed by 5 bases and J by 2 bases, 4 bases remained unmatched. Written as DNA, the CDR3 is TGTGCCAGCAGTGGGACAGGGTGGGGCAATCAGCCCCAGCATTTT. Protein sequence: CASSGTGWGNQPQHF.

This sequence joins TRBV4-2 and TRBJ2-2, with 8 positions matching TRBD2. Trimming took 2 bases from V and 4 from J; bases not matched to a gene: 0. This CDR3 has 14 residues. CDR1 and CDR2 from the germline V gene are LGHNA and YNFKEQ. The CDR3 loop is CASSQSGSTGELFF. In DNA form, the CDR3 reads TGTGCCAGCAGCCAAAGCGGGAGCACCGGGGAGCTGTTTTTT.

The rearrangement uses TRBV15 and TRBJ2-2; TRBD1 might be the D (5 bases). V was pared by 5 bases and J by 1 base, with 14 bases between. The CDR3 runs to 16 residues. Germline V gives CDR1 LNHNV, CDR2 YYDKDF (reference sequence). This CDR3 is CATSLLLTGNTGELFF. Written as DNA, the CDR3 is TGTGCCACCAGCCTACTCCTTACAGGGAACACCGGGGAGCTGTTTTTT. The full variable domain, in which reference TRBV15 and TRBJ2-2 provide the parts outside the CDR3, is DAMVIQNPRYQVTQFGKPVTLSCSQTLNHNVMYWYQQKSSQAPKLLFHYYDKDFNNEADTPDNFQSRRPNTSFCFLDIRSPGLGDTAMYLCATSLLLTGNTGELFFGEGSRLTVL.

The chain links TRBV7-8 to TRBJ2-7; tentatively, D is TRBD1 (6 bases). CDR3 length equals 14 residues. The germline gives CDR1 SGHVS, CDR2 FQNEAQ. V lost 1 base and J lost 4, with 11 bases in between. The chain's CDR3 is CASSLVGTLYEQYF. For the CDR3, the DNA is TGTGCCAGCAGCTTAGTGGGGACACTGTACGAGCAGTACTTC. The complete variable domain, with remaining parts taken from reference TRBV7-8 and TRBJ2-7, reads GAGVSQSPRYKVAKRGQDVALRCDPISGHVSLFWYQQALGQGPEFLTYFQNEAQLDKSGLPSDRFFAERPEGSVSTLKIQRTQQEDSAVYLCASSLVGTLYEQYFGPGTRLTVT.

This clone was counted a few times. The V call is TRBV9, the J call TRBJ2-3, with 11 positions matching TRBD2. Per the germline V gene, CDR1 is SGDLS and CDR2 is YYNGEE. Trimming at V came to 0 bases and at J to 2 bases, leaving 5 bases not matched to a gene. The CDR3 consists of 17 residues. This CDR3 reads CASSVGLAGGTTDTQYF. CDR3 nucleotide sequence: TGTGCCAGCAGCGTAGGCCTAGCGGGGGGAACCACAGATACGCAGTATTTT.

The J gene is TRBJ1-6, the V gene TRBV6-5; TRBD1 is a possible D gene (6 bases). This CDR3 is 15 amino acids long. The V end was cut by 6 bases, the J end by 15 bases, with 24 bases between. Germline CDR1 reads MNHEY; CDR2 reads SVGAGI. CDR3 sequence (DNA): TGTGCCAGCAGCCCCGACAGGACGTCTTCTTTAATCCTCCACTTT. This gives the protein CASSPDRTSSLILHF.

The rearrangement uses TRBV29-1 and TRBJ1-4; 8 nucleotides match TRBD1. The CDR3 totals 14 residues. Germline V CDR1 and CDR2: SQVTM, ANQGSEA. With 7 bases clipped from V and 5 bases from J, the junction kept 9 bases outside the gene matches. Here the CDR3 reads CSAQRTGKNEKLFF. In DNA form, the CDR3 reads TGCAGCGCCCAAAGGACAGGGAAAAATGAAAAACTGTTTTTT.

In the case of this clone: Compared with germline, one end of the junction differs, possibly owing to a read error. The chain recombines TRBV12-3 or TRBV12-4 with TRBJ1-2; D perhaps matches TRBD1 (6 bases). There are 12 residues in the CDR3. CDR3 bases: TGTGCCAGCAGTTTAGCGAGACAGGACCATGCCTTC. Amino acid sequence: CASSLARQDHAF.

The gene calls are TRBV19 and TRBJ2-3; D perhaps matches TRBD1 (7 bases). The CDR3 spans 16 residues. CDR1 and CDR2 from the germline V gene are LNHDA and SQIVND (reference sequence). Trimming left V 7 bases short and J 1 base short, with 18 bases between. The CDR3 DNA reads as TGTGCCAGTAAGGAGGGGGCCCTCGTGGGCACAGATACGCAGTATTTT. It translates to CASKEGALVGTDTQYF.

This chain links TRBV6-4 with TRBJ2-2; D may be TRBD2 (5 bases). With 9 bases removed from V and 3 bases from J, the gap between germline ends came to 14 bases. Germline V CDR1 and CDR2: MRHNA, SNTAGT. This CDR3 has 14 residues. CDR3 nucleotides: TGTGCCAGACCAGAATCGCGGGACACCGGGGAGCTGTTTTTT. It encodes CARPESRDTGELFF.

The V call is TRBV3-1 (or the pseudogene TRBV3-2), the J call TRBJ2-1; TRBD1 matches 7 bases. After removal of 5 bases from V and 4 bases from J, the junction contained 8 bases not matched to a gene. The CDR3 sequence is 15 residues long. Germline CDR1 reads LGHDT; CDR2 reads YNNKEL (reference sequence). The CDR3 loop is CASSYGTDGYNEQFF. CDR3 DNA: TGTGCCAGCAGCTATGGGACAGATGGGTACAATGAGCAGTTCTTC.

This chain uses TRBV5-8 with TRBJ1-5, with D possibly matching TRBD1 (6 bases). The CDR3 runs 16 residues. With 0 bases removed from V and 2 bases from J, the gap between germline ends came to 12 bases. Germline CDR1 SGHTS, CDR2 YDEGEE. This CDR3 reads CASSLAGGAGNQPQHF. The CDR3, as DNA: TGTGCCAGCAGCTTGGCTGGGGGCGCGGGCAATCAGCCCCAGCATTTT.

The chain combines TRBV5-4 with TRBJ2-6; possible D gene TRBD1, 8 bases. V was pared by 4 bases and J by 0 bases, with 14 bases between. Germline values: CDR1 SGHNT, CDR2 YYREEE (reference sequence). The CDR3 is 17 residues long. CDR3 nucleotides: TGTGCCAGCAGCCGGGGGGACAGGAGCTCTGGGGCCAACGTCCTGACTTTC. It encodes CASSRGDRSSGANVLTF. Looking up the rest from reference TRBV5-4 and TRBJ2-6 gives the full variable domain: ETGVTQSPTHLIKTRGQQVTLRCSSQSGHNTVSWYQQALGQGPQFIFQYYREEENGRGNFPPRFSGLQFPNYSSELNVNALELDDSALYLCASSRGDRSSGANVLTFGAGSRLTVL.

The chain recombines TRBV18 with TRBJ1-1, with TRBD1 identical over 8 bases. V lost 2 bases to trimming and J lost 4 bases; unmatched junction nucleotides: 9. The CDR3 has 16 amino acids. Per germline, CDR1 KGHSH and CDR2 LQKENI. Here the CDR3 DNA reads TGTGCCAGCTCACCAGCGACAGGGGCGCTTGTCACTGAAGCTTTCTTT. Protein sequence: CASSPATGALVTEAFF.

The chain uses TRBV19 and TRBJ2-2; 8 nucleotides match TRBD2. Germline assignment: CDR1 LNHDA and CDR2 SQIVND (reference sequence). Unmatched junction bases numbered 7, after V lost 10 bases and J lost 6 bases. CDR3 length equals 13 residues. CDR3 nucleotide sequence: TGTGCCACCATCGGACTAGCCGCCGGGGAGCTGTTTTTT. Translated: CATIGLAAGELFF.

The rearrangement links TRBV6-5 to TRBJ1-1, with TRBD1 as a possible D gene (6 bases). The length of the CDR3 is 12 residues. In germline, CDR1 is MNHEY, CDR2 SVGAGI. V shed 6 bases and J shed 6 bases, with 11 bases lying between them. CDR3 in amino acids: CASSPGGPEAFF. In DNA form, the CDR3 reads TGTGCCAGCAGCCCCGGGGGGCCTGAAGCTTTCTTT.

This clone was seen a single time. The V gene is TRBV15, the J gene TRBJ2-1; 8 positions match TRBD2. Per germline, CDR1 LNHNV and CDR2 YYDKDF (reference sequence). The V and J ends lost 1 base and 4 bases, in that order; junction bases with no gene match: 6. The length of the CDR3 is 16 residues. This CDR3 is CATSRVGAGEYNEQFF. CDR3 DNA: TGTGCCACCAGCAGAGTGGGAGCGGGGGAGTACAATGAGCAGTTCTTC.

The chain employs TRBV6-4 and TRBJ2-2; D is undetermined. Germline-derived CDR1 and CDR2 are MRHNA and SNTAGT. Trimming left V 3 bases short and J 3 bases short, with 5 bases between. The CDR3 length is 13 residues. CDR3 amino acids: CASSEEDTGELFF. The CDR3 region has the DNA TGTGCCAGCAGTGAAGAGGACACCGGGGAGCTGTTTTTT.

The chain links TRBV7-2 to TRBJ2-5; D gene uncertain. The V end was cut by 5 bases, the J end by 5 bases, with 12 bases between. Germline V gene data show CDR1 as SGHTA and CDR2 as FQGNSA. The CDR3 has 13 amino acids. This CDR3 reads CASSKRGRETQYF. The DNA for the CDR3 is TGTGCCAGCAGCAAGAGAGGCCGCGAGACCCAGTACTTC.

The rearrangement links TRBV5-6 to TRBJ1-3; D gene ambiguous. This CDR3 is built from 17 residues. Trimming removed 0 bases from V and 6 bases from J, with 19 bases in between. Per germline, CDR1 SGHDT and CDR2 YYEEEE. The CDR3 DNA follows: TGTGCCAGCAGCTTGGCCATAAGCCTGCAGCGGGTAAACACCATATATTTT. It codes for CASSLAISLQRVNTIYF.